This entry features one T cell receptor beta chain sequence. Antigen: not known. The sample originates from a study of sequential checkpoint blockade in melanoma. About the research overall: Arm A got nivolumab then ipilimumab; arm B the reverse, 1:1. DNA from 91 pretreatment tumor samples underwent TCRβ immunosequencing. Twenty-two patients had matched tumor biopsies before treatment and at week 13 after nivolumab or ipilimumab alone. Findings and caveats of the study: Patients with week-13 increases in T-cell fraction and clonality benefited about 30 times more often.

Produced via immunoSEQ multiplex PCR; TCRdb's table is partial and in-frame only. The sample contains more than 9,500 clones, roughly 25% of which appear only once. The treatment: randomized to nivolumab then ipilimumab (arm A) or the reverse (arm B). The CDR3 consists of 12 residues. Germline CDR1 is LNHDA and CDR2 is SQIVND (reference sequence). The ends were cut back, 5 bases at V and 12 bases at J, with 14 bases in the middle. The sample consisted of tumor tissue (inferred from file names), taken from a patient given nivolumab and ipilimumab in sequence. J is TRBJ2-1 and V is TRBV19; the D gene is possibly TRBD2 (7 bases). The receptor comes from a human donor with melanoma. CDR3 sequence reads: CASSVRGAVQFF. CDR3 nucleotides: TGTGCCAGTAGTGTCCGGGGGGCTGTGCAGTTCTTC.